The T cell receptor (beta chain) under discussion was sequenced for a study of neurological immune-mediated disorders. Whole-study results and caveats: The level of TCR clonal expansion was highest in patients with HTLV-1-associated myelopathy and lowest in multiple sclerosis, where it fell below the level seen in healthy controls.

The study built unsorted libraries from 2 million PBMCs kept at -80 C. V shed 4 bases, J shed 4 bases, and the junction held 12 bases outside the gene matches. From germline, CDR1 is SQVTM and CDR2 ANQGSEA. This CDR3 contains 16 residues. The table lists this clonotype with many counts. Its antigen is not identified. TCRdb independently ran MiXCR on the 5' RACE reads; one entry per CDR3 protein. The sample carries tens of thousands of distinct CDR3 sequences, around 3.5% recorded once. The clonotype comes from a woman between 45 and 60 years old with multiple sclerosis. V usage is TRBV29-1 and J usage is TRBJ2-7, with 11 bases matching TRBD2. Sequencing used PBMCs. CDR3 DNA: TGCAGCGTTGTAGGGCTAGCGGGGGGCCCCAGTTACGAGCAGTACTTC. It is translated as CSVVGLAGGPSYEQYF.